This T cell receptor (beta chain) was captured in a study of T-cell memory formation after mild COVID-19. Study-level information: TCR clusters mostly belonged to single donors. Study-wide results and limits: Clones that got smaller from day 15 to 85 had even CD4/CD8, while clones growing later tipped toward CD4+. Mainly CM and EM harbored the contracting CD4+ clones; mainly EMRA harbored the CD8+ ones. Pre-infection memory showed some responding clones, and this suggested that cross-reactive memory joined.

On this clonotype: The antigen is unknown.

Between the trimmed V and J ends, which lost 5 bases and 6 bases, there was a span of 15 bases. Germline V gives CDR1 LNHDA, CDR2 SQIVND (reference sequence). The CDR3 has 14 amino acids. TCRdb analysed the 5' RACE reads with MiXCR anew, one entry per CDR3 protein. The data show 400,000 or so distinct CDR3 sequences, around 20% seen once. Sequencing was performed on PBMCs or a T cell subset sorted from them (not recorded which). The clonotype comes from an adult woman who had mild COVID-19 (a few samples of this study predate the infection). Cell type and time point are not known. The chain joins TRBV19 to TRBJ2-3, with D possibly being TRBD1 (6 bases). CDR3 coding DNA: TGTGCCAGTAGTCCCCCGTGGGGGCCGGATACGCAGTATTTT. Protein product: CASSPPWGPDTQYF.